The clone carrying this TCR beta chain has more than one count but fewer than ten. The antigen is not known. This sample stems from a study of cytomegalovirus exposure and HLA in healthy donors. Germline V gives CDR1 ENHRY, CDR2 SYGVKD. Trimming removed 4 bases from V and 6 bases from J, with 12 bases in between. The CDR3 spans 13 residues. Study-wide points: A later analysis associated 16,000 or so TCR beta sequences with HLA alleles at a 0.05 false discovery rate. Exclusion as indistinguishable affected some V segments, including TRBV6-2 and TRBV6-3.

PCR involved 60 Vbeta and 13 Jbeta primers. Repertoires were generated with immunoSEQ multiplex PCR, while TCRdb's copy carries only in-frame clones and drops some. Of 150,000 or so clones in the sample, approximately 80% were seen once. The chain has TRBV10-3 and TRBJ1-2; unclear D gene. The clonotype comes from a woman younger than 45 in good health and CMV-seronegative. What was sequenced was PBMCs. The CDR3 coding sequence is TGTGCCATCAGTGCCCGGGGTCAGGATGGCTACACCTTC. It yields the protein CAISARGQDGYTF.